One sample yielded the 28 T cell receptor beta chains listed below, sequenced in a study of identical twins. TCRdb ran MiXCR on the 5' RACE reads and lists one entry per CDR3 protein. Among hundreds of thousands of distinct CDR3 sequences, 21% were seen once, and the ten largest hold about 4.5%. These sequences were also reported in another study, on T cells expressing NK-cell markers.

The sample consisted of PBMCs. The receptors stem from a young woman in good health.

This chain uses TRBV10-3 with TRBJ2-2; the match to TRBD2 covers 8 bases. Germline CDR1 is ENHRY and CDR2 is SYGVKD. The CDR3 length is 16 residues. Trimming removed 6 bases from V and 6 bases from J; junction bases left unmatched: 12. The CDR3 nucleotides are TGTGCCATCAGCTCCACTACGGGAGGGGCGTCCGGGGAGCTGTTTTTT. The encoded protein is CAISSTTGGASGELFF.

This clonotype was recorded a few times. This rearrangement joins TRBV18 to TRBJ2-3; D is uncertain. Germline V CDR1 and CDR2: KGHSH, LQKENI. This CDR3 has 14 amino acids. Trimming took 6 bases from V and 0 from J, leaving 10 bases between them. CDR3 region: CASSTTASTDTQYF. CDR3 sequence (DNA): TGTGCCAGCTCGACGACGGCGAGCACAGATACGCAGTATTTT.

The V and J genes are TRBV5-1 and TRBJ2-5; no firm D call. The length of the CDR3 is 14 residues. The V and J ends lost 1 base and 2 bases respectively, with 9 bases between them. CDR1 SGHRS and CDR2 YFSETQ come from the germline V gene. CDR3 DNA sequence: TGCGCCAGCAGCTTGTCTTCCGAACAAGAGACCCAGTACTTC. As protein: CASSLSSEQETQYF.

This clonotype has ten or more counts. The V and J genes are TRBV20-1 and TRBJ2-7; D might be TRBD1 (6 bases). Germline CDR1 and CDR2: DFQATT and SNEGSKA (reference sequence). With 4 bases removed from V and 4 bases from J, the gap between germline ends came to 11 bases. This CDR3 has 12 amino acids. This chain's CDR3 is CSAIGQLYEQYF. The CDR3 DNA sequence: TGCAGTGCTATCGGACAGTTATACGAGCAGTACTTC.

At least ten counts were recorded for this clonotype. This sequence joins TRBV30 and TRBJ2-1; the match to TRBD2 covers 10 bases. V dropped 4 bases and J dropped 0; count of bases not matched to a gene: 9. Germline V gene sequence: CDR1 GTSNPN, CDR2 SVGIG (reference sequence). The CDR3 spans 17 residues. The CDR3 sequence: CAWNGAGGWSSYNEQFF. The DNA of the CDR3 is TGTGCCTGGAACGGAGCGGGAGGGTGGTCCTCCTACAATGAGCAGTTCTTC. The complete variable domain, with remaining parts taken from reference TRBV30 and TRBJ2-1, reads SQTIHQWPATLVQPVGSPLSLECTVEGTSNPNLYWYRQAAGRGLQLLFYSVGIGQISSEVPQNLSASRPQDRQFILSSKKLLLSDSGFYLCAWNGAGGWSSYNEQFFGPGTRLTVL.

The chain combines TRBV7-9 with TRBJ2-7; 10 nucleotides agree with TRBD2. The CDR3 loop spans 15 amino acids. Looked up from germline, CDR1 is SEHNR and CDR2 is FQNEAQ (reference sequence). V lost 0 bases to trimming and J lost 8 bases; unmatched junction nucleotides: 7. This chain's CDR3 is CASSLAGTSAGKQYF. The CDR3, as DNA: TGTGCCAGCAGCTTAGCCGGGACTAGCGCAGGAAAGCAGTACTTC.

This clonotype was observed many times. The CDR3 sequence: CSARWQGASTDTQYF. The CDR3 region has the DNA TGCAGTGCTAGGTGGCAGGGGGCTAGCACAGATACGCAGTATTTT. The chain has TRBV20-1 and TRBJ2-3; 8 bases match TRBD1. From germline, CDR1 is DFQATT and CDR2 SNEGSKA (reference sequence). Trimming removed 3 bases from V and 0 bases from J; junction bases left unmatched: 5. This CDR3 region has 15 residues.

The chain recombines TRBV12-3 or TRBV12-4 with TRBJ2-7, with unresolved D. The CDR3 is made up of 12 amino acids. Between the trimmed V and J ends, which lost 5 bases and 5 bases, there was a span of 10 bases. This chain's CDR3 is CASSRSWDEQYF. The DNA of the CDR3 is TGTGCCAGCAGTCGCTCCTGGGACGAGCAGTACTTC.

This clonotype was recorded many times. The chain uses TRBV20-1 and TRBJ2-3, with 10 bases identical to TRBD2. The CDR3 consists of 14 residues. CDR1 DFQATT and CDR2 SNEGSKA come from the germline V gene (reference sequence). The V and J ends lost 5 bases and 8 bases, in that order; junction bases with no gene match: 10. CDR3 residues: CSAVLAGVAGTQYF. CDR3 nucleotides: TGCAGTGCTGTCCTAGCGGGGGTCGCCGGTACGCAGTATTTT.

The chain links TRBV20-1 to TRBJ2-7; D could derive from TRBD1 or TRBD2 (5 bases each). The CDR3 extends over 14 amino acids. The ends were cut back, 0 bases at V and 0 bases at J, with 9 bases in the middle. Germline V lookup: CDR1 DFQATT, CDR2 SNEGSKA (reference sequence). The CDR3 region is CSARERDGSYEQYF. The CDR3 DNA sequence: TGCAGTGCTAGAGAAAGGGACGGCTCCTACGAGCAGTACTTC.

This clonotype was seen many times. CDR3 sequence (DNA): TGCAGTGCTAGGAAGGGTCCTAACTATGGCTACACCTTC. Translating it yields CSARKGPNYGYTF. The chain recombines TRBV20-1 with TRBJ1-2; D not resolved. In germline, CDR1 is DFQATT, CDR2 SNEGSKA (reference sequence). V lost 3 bases and J 0 bases, leaving 8 bases between the germline ends. The CDR3 has 13 residues.

This chain joins TRBV6-5 and TRBJ2-3; 7 bases line up with TRBD2. CDR1 and CDR2 from the germline V gene are MNHEY and SVGAGI. The CDR3 is made up of 15 amino acids. The V segment lost 4 bases and the J segment 3 bases; nucleotides outside the gene matches: 7. This chain's CDR3 is CASSSSGMRTDTQYF. Here the CDR3 DNA reads TGTGCCAGCAGTTCCAGCGGGATGAGGACAGATACGCAGTATTTT.

Only a few counts were recorded for this clonotype. The rearrangement uses TRBV5-1 and TRBJ2-7, with TRBD2 identical over 12 bases. J was trimmed by 2 bases and V by 1 base; bases with no gene match: 16. The CDR3 contains 20 residues. The germline CDR1 and CDR2 sequences are SGHRS and YFSETQ. The CDR3 DNA reads TGCGCCAGCAGCTTGAGGGAGCCGACTAGCGGGGGCTTCTTAACCTACGAGCAGTACTTC. This gives the protein CASSLREPTSGGFLTYEQYF. Variable domain in full (rest from reference TRBV5-1 and TRBJ2-7): KAGVTQTPRYLIKTRGQQVTLSCSPISGHRSVSWYQQTPGQGLQFLFEYFSETQRNKGNFPGRFSGRQFSNSRSEMNVSTLELGDSALYLCASSLREPTSGGFLTYEQYFGPGTRLTVT.

This clonotype was observed a handful of times. This CDR3 reads CASSQLDRVEGTQYF. CDR3 bases: TGCGCCAGCAGCCAACTGGACAGGGTAGAGGGAACCCAGTACTTC. The chain combines TRBV4-3 with TRBJ2-5; the match to TRBD1 covers 8 bases. The CDR3 runs 15 residues. With V trimmed by 2 bases and J by 8 bases, 10 bases remained unmatched. Germline lookup yields CDR1 LGHNA and CDR2 YSLEER.

This clonotype was counted ten times or more. V and J are TRBV12-3 or TRBV12-4 and TRBJ2-7; unclear D gene. The V end lost 4 bases, the J end lost 5 bases, and 9 bases lay between the germline ends. The length of the CDR3 is 12 residues. The CDR3, as DNA: TGTGCCAGCAGTTCAACAAGACACGAGCAGTACTTC. As protein: CASSSTRHEQYF.

This clonotype occurred a few times. The rearrangement links TRBV12-3 or TRBV12-4 to TRBJ2-1; maybe TRBD1 (6 bases). Trimming pared 3 bases from V and 10 bases from J, leaving 13 bases between. The CDR3 extends over 13 amino acids. CDR3 sequence reads: CASSFDGGHEQFF. CDR3 in DNA: TGTGCCAGCAGTTTTGATGGGGGCCACGAGCAGTTCTTC.

The chain joins TRBV24-1 to TRBJ2-1, with TRBD2 identical over 8 bases. V shed 4 bases and J 4 bases; nucleotides not matched to a gene: 8. Per the germline V gene, CDR1 is KGHDR and CDR2 is SFDVKD. The CDR3 has 16 amino acids. The CDR3 protein is CATSDPRGGPYNEQFF. CDR3 sequence (DNA): TGTGCCACCAGTGACCCTCGGGGGGGTCCTTACAATGAGCAGTTCTTC.

In its sample, this clonotype was seen many times. The chain couples TRBV12-3 or TRBV12-4 to TRBJ1-1; tentative D call: TRBD1 (5 bases). Trimming removed 9 bases at V and 2 bases at J, with 13 bases between. The CDR3 totals 13 residues. The CDR3 bases are TGTGCCAGTGACCAGGGTCTTAACACTGAAGCTTTCTTT. It is translated as CASDQGLNTEAFF.

The CDR3 DNA sequence: TGTGCCACCAGTGATTTGCGCATCAGGACCTACGAGCAGTACTTC. Translated, it gives CATSDLRIRTYEQYF. The chain recombines TRBV24-1 with TRBJ2-7; no definite D call. The V gene lost 0 bases and the J gene lost 2 bases, with 10 bases spanning the gap. CDR3 length equals 15 residues. Germline loops: CDR1 KGHDR, CDR2 SFDVKD.

Written as DNA, the CDR3 is TGTGCCAGCAGCCCCTTCCGGGAGAATGGCTACACCTTC. Its protein is CASSPFRENGYTF. The V and J genes are TRBV7-2 and TRBJ1-2; no definite D call. CDR3 length equals 13 residues. V lost 5 bases and J 6 bases, leaving 13 bases between the germline ends. From germline, CDR1 is SGHTA and CDR2 FQGNSA.

This clonotype was found once. This chain links TRBV7-9 with TRBJ2-5; 7 nucleotides line up with TRBD1. V was clipped by 7 bases and J by 2 bases; unmatched bases: 13. CDR1 SEHNR and CDR2 FQNEAQ come from the germline V gene (reference sequence). This CDR3 contains 16 residues. The CDR3 region is CASNPLGTALQETQYF. CDR3 coding DNA: TGTGCCAGCAACCCCCTCGGGACAGCCCTTCAAGAGACCCAGTACTTC.

This chain links TRBV7-9 with TRBJ2-3; D is ambiguous. From germline, CDR1 is SEHNR and CDR2 FQNEAQ (reference sequence). CDR3 size: 11 residues. Trimming pared 4 bases from V and 6 bases from J, leaving 5 bases between. CDR3 DNA sequence: TGTGCCAGCAGCTGGTTCGATACGCAGTATTTT. It translates to CASSWFDTQYF.

V gene TRBV9 combines with J gene TRBJ2-7; 7 positions match TRBD1. The CDR3 is made up of 15 amino acids. Trimming cost V 3 bases and J 2 bases; bases outside gene matches: 8. The V gene's germline CDR1 is SGDLS and CDR2 YYNGEE. For the CDR3, the DNA is TGTGCCAGCAGCGAGGGGGCCACCCCCACCTACGAGCAGTACTTC. The encoded protein is CASSEGATPTYEQYF.

The rearrangement joins TRBV7-9 to TRBJ1-6; no firm D call. V was trimmed by 6 bases and J by 10 bases, leaving 16 bases between them. The V gene's germline CDR1 is SEHNR and CDR2 FQNEAQ (reference sequence). This CDR3 has 14 residues. The CDR3 here is CASSTVTHGSPLHF. Written as DNA, the CDR3 is TGTGCCAGCAGTACAGTGACCCATGGGTCACCCCTCCACTTT.

V is TRBV10-3 and J is TRBJ2-7; maybe TRBD1 (5 bases). V was pared by 11 bases and J by 0 bases, with 14 bases between. The CDR3 has 13 residues. The germline V gene encodes CDR1 ENHRY and CDR2 SYGVKD. DNA of the CDR3: TGTGCCTCGACAGATCTGAGCTCCTACGAGCAGTACTTC. Its protein is CASTDLSSYEQYF.

The chain combines TRBV12-3 or TRBV12-4 with TRBJ1-5; no clear D gene. V lost 1 base and J lost 0, with 10 bases in between. The CDR3 loop spans 16 amino acids. The DNA for the CDR3 is TGTGCCAGCAGTTTAGAAGGAATTTATAGCAATCAGCCCCAGCATTTT. Translating gives CASSLEGIYSNQPQHF.

The chain couples TRBV15 to TRBJ2-3; 7 nucleotides match TRBD2. V dropped 3 bases and J dropped 6; count of bases not matched to a gene: 6. This CDR3 spans 14 amino acids. Germline lookup yields CDR1 LNHNV and CDR2 YYDKDF (reference sequence). As DNA, the CDR3 is TGTGCCACCAGCAGCGAGCGGGGTTTGGATACGCAGTATTTT. Its translation: CATSSERGLDTQYF.

The CDR3 DNA reads as TGCGCCAGCAGCTGGGGACAGGGGGCAGTGGACACTGAAGCTTTCTTT. Translated, it gives CASSWGQGAVDTEAFF. The chain has TRBV5-1 and TRBJ1-1; TRBD1 matches at 12 bases. Germline trimming cut 3 bases from V and 3 bases from J; bases unmatched to any gene: 6. CDR3 length equals 16 residues. Germline V gives CDR1 SGHRS, CDR2 YFSETQ. The full variable domain, completed using reference TRBV5-1 and TRBJ1-1, is KAGVTQTPRYLIKTRGQQVTLSCSPISGHRSVSWYQQTPGQGLQFLFEYFSETQRNKGNFPGRFSGRQFSNSRSEMNVSTLELGDSALYLCASSWGQGAVDTEAFFGQGTRLTVV.